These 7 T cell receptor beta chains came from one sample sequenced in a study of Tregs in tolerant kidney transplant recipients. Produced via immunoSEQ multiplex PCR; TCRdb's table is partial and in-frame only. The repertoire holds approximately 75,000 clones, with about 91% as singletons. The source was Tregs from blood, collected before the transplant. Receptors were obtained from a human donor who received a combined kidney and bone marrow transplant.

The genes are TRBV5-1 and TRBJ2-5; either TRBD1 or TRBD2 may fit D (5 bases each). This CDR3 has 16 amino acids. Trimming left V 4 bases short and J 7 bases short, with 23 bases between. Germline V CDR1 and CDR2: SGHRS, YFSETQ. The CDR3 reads CASSLTDGGLFVTQYF. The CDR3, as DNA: TGCGCCAGCAGCCTGACCGATGGGGGTCTCTTTGTGACCCAGTACTTC.

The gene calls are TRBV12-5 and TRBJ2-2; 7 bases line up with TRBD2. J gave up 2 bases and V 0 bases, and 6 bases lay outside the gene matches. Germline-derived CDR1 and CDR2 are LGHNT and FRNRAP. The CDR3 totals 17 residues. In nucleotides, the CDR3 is TGTGCTAGTGGTTTGGTACGGGGAGGGACCAACACCGGGGAGCTGTTTTTT. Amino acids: CASGLVRGGTNTGELFF.

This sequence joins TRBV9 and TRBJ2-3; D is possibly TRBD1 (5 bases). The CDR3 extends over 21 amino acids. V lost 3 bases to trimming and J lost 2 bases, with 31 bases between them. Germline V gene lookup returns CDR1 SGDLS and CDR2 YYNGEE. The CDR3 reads CASSGTPRTLGNIFSTDTQYF. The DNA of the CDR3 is TGTGCCAGCAGCGGAACCCCCCGGACACTCGGCAACATTTTTTCCACAGATACGCAGTATTTT.

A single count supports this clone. The CDR3 nucleotides are TGCAGTGCTCCGTGGGAGACCCAGTACTTC. It translates to CSAPWETQYF. This sequence joins TRBV20-1 and TRBJ2-5, with no clear D. The CDR3 loop spans 10 amino acids. Per germline, CDR1 DFQATT and CDR2 SNEGSKA (reference sequence). Trimming left V 5 bases short and J 5 bases short, with 6 bases between.

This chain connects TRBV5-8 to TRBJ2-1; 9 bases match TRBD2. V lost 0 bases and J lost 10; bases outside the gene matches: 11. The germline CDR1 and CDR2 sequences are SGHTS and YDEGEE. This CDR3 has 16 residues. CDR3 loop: CASSLAGREGQHEQFF. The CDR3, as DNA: TGTGCCAGCAGCTTGGCCGGGCGGGAGGGGCAACACGAGCAGTTCTTC.

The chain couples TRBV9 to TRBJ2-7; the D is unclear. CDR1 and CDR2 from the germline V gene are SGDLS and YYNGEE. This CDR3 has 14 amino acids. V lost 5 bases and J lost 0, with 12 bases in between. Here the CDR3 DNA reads TGTGCCAGCAGTCTGGGGTCAAGCTCCTACGAGCAGTACTTC. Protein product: CASSLGSSSYEQYF. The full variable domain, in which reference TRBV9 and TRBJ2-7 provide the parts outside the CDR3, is DSGVTQTPKHLITATGQRVTLRCSPRSGDLSVYWYQQSLDQGLQFLIQYYNGEERAKGNILERFSAQQFPDLHSELNLSSLELGDSALYFCASSLGSSSYEQYFGPGTRLTVT.

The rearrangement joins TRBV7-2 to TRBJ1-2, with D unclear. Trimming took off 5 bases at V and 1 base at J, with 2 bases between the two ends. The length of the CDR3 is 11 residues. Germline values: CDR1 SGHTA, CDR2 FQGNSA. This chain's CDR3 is CASSLNYGYTF. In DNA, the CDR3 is TGTGCCAGCAGCCTTAACTATGGCTACACCTTC.